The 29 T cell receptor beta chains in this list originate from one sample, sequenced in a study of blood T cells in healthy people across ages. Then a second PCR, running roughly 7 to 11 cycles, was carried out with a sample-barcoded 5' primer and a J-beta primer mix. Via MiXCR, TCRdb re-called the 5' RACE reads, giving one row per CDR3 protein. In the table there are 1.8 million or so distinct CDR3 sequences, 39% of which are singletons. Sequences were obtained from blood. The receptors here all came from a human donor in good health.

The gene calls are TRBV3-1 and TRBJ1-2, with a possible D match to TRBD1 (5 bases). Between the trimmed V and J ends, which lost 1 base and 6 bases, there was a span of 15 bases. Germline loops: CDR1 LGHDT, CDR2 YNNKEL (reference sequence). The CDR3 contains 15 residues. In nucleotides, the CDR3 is TGTGCCAGCAGCCAAGTAGCAGGGAACTTGAATGGCTACACCTTC. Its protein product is CASSQVAGNLNGYTF.

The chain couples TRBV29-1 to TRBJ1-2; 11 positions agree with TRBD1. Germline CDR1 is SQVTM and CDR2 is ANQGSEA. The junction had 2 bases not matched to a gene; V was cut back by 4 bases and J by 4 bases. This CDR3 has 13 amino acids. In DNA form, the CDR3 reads TGCAGCGTTGGGACAGGGGGCGTCTATGGCTACACCTTC. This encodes CSVGTGGVYGYTF. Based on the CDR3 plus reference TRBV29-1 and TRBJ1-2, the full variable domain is SAVISQKPSRDICQRGTSLTIQCQVDSQVTMMFWYRQQPGQSLTLIATANQGSEATYESGFVIDKFPISRPNLTFSTLTVSNMSPEDSSIYLCSVGTGGVYGYTFGSGTRLTVV.

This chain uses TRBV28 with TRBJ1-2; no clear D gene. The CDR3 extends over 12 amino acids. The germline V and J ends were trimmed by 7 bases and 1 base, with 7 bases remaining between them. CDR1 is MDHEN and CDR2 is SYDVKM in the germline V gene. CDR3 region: CASTSLNYGYTF. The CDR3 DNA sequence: TGTGCCAGCACCAGCCTTAACTATGGCTACACCTTC.

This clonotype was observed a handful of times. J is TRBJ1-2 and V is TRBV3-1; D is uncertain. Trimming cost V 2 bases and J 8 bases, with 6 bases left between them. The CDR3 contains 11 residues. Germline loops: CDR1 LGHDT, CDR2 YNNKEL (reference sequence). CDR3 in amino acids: CASSQLGGYTF. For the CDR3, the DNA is TGTGCCAGCAGCCAACTGGGGGGCTACACCTTC.

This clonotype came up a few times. The CDR3 sequence is CASSLVGVLNTEAFF. DNA for the CDR3: TGTGCCAGCAGCTTAGTCGGGGTTCTGAACACTGAAGCTTTCTTT. V and J are TRBV7-9 and TRBJ1-1; D not resolved. V was cut by 1 base and J by 0 bases, with 9 bases left in between. Germline CDR1 is SEHNR and CDR2 is FQNEAQ (reference sequence). This CDR3 region has 15 residues.

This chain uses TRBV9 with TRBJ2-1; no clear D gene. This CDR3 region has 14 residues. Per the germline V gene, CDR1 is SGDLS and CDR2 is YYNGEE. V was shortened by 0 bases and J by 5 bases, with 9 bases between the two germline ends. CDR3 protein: CASSVGDLNNEQFF. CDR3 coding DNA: TGTGCCAGCAGCGTAGGAGATCTAAACAATGAGCAGTTCTTC.

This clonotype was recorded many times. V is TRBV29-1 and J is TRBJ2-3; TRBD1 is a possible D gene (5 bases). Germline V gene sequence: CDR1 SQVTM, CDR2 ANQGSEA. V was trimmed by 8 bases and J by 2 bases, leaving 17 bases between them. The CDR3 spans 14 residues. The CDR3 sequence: CSSMVGPNTDTQYF. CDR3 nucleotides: TGCAGCTCGATGGTGGGGCCTAACACAGATACGCAGTATTTT.

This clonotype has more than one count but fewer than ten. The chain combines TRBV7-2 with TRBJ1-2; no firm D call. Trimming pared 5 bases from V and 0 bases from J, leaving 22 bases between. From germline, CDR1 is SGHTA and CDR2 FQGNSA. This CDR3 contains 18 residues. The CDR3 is CASSRGRDYYSANYGYTF. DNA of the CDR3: TGTGCCAGCAGCCGCGGGAGGGATTATTACTCAGCTAACTATGGCTACACCTTC.

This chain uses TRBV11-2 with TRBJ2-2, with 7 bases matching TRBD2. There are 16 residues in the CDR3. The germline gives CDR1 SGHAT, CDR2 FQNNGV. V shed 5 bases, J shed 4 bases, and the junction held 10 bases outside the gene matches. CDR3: CASSPGRLSSTGELFF. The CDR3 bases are TGTGCCAGCAGCCCCGGGAGGCTATCAAGCACCGGGGAGCTGTTTTTT.

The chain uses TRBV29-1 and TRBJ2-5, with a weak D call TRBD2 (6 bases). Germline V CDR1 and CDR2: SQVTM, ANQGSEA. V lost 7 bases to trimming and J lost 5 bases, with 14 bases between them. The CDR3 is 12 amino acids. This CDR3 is CSAQEGSETQYF. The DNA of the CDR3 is TGCAGCGCACAGGAGGGTTCGGAGACCCAGTACTTC.

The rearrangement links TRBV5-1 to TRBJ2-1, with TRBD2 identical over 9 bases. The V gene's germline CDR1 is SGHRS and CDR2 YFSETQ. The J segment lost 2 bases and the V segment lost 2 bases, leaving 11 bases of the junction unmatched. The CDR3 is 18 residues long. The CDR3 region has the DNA TGCGCCAGCAGCTTTATAGCGGGGGTGCCGGGGACCTACAATGAGCAGTTCTTC. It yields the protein CASSFIAGVPGTYNEQFF.

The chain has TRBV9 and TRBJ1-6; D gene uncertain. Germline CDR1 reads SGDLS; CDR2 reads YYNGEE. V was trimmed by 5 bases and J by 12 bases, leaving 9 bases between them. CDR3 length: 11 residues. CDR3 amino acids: CASSTQGPLHF. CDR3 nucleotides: TGTGCCAGCAGTACCCAAGGACCCCTCCACTTT.

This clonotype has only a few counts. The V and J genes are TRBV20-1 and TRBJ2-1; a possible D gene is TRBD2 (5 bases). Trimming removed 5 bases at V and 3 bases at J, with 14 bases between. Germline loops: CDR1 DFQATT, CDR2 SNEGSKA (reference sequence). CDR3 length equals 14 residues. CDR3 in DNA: TGCAGTGCTCTCCCGACGGGGTACTACAATGAGCAGTTCTTC. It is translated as CSALPTGYYNEQFF.

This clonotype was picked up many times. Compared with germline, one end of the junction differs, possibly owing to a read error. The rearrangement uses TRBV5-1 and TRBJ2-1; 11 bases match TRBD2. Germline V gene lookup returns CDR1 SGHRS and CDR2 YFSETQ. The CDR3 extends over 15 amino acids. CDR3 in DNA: TGTGCCAGCAGCTTAGCTAGCGGGGGGCTCAATGAGCAGTTCTTC. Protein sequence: CASSLASGGLNEQFF.

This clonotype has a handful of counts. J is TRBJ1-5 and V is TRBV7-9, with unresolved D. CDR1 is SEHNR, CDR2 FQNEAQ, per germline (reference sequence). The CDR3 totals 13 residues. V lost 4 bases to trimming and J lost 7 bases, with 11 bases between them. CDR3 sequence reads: CASSSGTFQPQHF. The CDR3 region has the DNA TGTGCCAGCAGCTCCGGAACTTTCCAGCCCCAGCATTTT.

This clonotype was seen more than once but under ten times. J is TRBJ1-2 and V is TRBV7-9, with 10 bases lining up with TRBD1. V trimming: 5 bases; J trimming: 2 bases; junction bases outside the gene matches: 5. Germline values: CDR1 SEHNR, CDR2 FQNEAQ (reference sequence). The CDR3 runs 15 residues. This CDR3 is CASSKDRGSNYGYTF. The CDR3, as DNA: TGTGCCAGCAGCAAGGACAGGGGGTCGAACTATGGCTACACCTTC.

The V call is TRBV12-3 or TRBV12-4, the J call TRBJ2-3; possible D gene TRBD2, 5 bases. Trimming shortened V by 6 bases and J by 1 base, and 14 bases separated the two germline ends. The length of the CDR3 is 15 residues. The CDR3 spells CASRLERSGTDTQYF. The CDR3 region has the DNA TGTGCCAGCAGACTAGAGCGTAGCGGCACAGATACGCAGTATTTT.

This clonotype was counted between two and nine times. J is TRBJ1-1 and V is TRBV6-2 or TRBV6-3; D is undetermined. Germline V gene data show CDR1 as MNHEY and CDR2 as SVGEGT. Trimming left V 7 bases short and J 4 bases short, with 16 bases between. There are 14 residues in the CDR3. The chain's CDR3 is CASMGWRGSTEAFF. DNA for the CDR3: TGTGCCAGCATGGGGTGGCGAGGTAGCACTGAAGCTTTCTTT.

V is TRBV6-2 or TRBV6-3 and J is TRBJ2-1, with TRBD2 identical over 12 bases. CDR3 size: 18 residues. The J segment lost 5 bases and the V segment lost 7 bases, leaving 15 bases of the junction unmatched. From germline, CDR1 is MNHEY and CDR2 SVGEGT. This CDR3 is CASNTPSGLAGGNNEQFF. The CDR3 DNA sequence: TGTGCCAGCAATACGCCCTCGGGGCTAGCGGGGGGGAACAATGAGCAGTTCTTC.

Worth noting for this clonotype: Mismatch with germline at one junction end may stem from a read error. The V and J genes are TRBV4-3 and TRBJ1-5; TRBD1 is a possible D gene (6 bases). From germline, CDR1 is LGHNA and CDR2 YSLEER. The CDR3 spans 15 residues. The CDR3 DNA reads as TGCGCCAGCAGCCAAGTAATGGACAGCAAACAGCCCCAGCATTTT. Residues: CASSQVMDSKQPQHF.

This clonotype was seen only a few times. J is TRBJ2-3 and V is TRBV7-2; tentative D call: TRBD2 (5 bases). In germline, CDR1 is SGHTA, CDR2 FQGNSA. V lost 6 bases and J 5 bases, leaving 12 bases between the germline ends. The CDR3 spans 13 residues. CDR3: CASSSPGVDTQYF. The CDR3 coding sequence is TGTGCCAGCAGTTCCCCCGGGGTAGATACGCAGTATTTT.

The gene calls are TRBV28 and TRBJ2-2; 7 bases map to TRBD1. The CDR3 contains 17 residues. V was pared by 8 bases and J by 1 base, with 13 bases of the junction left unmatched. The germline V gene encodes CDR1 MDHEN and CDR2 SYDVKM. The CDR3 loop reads CASWDSIFLGNTGELFF. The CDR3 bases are TGTGCCAGCTGGGACAGCATATTTTTAGGGAACACCGGGGAGCTGTTTTTT.

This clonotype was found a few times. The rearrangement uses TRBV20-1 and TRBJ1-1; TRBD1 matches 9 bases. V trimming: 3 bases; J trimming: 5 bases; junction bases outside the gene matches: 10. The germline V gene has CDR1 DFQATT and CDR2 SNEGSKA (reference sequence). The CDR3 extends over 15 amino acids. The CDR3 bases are TGCAGTGCTAGGCACCGGGACAGGGAGGTGACTGAAGCTTTCTTT. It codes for CSARHRDREVTEAFF.

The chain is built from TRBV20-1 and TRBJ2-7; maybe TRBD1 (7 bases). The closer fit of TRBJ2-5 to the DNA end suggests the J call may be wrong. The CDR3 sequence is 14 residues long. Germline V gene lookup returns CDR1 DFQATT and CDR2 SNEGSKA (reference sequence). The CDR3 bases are TGCAGTGCTAGTAGAGGGGGCGCGGGAAAGACCCAGTACTTC. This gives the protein CSASRGGAGKTQYF.

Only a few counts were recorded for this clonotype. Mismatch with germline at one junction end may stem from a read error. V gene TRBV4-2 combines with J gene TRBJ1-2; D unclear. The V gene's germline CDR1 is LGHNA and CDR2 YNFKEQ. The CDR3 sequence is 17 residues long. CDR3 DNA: TGTGCCAGCAGCCAAATTTCGTACGGGATGAGGTCCTATGACTACACCTTC. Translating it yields CASSQISYGMRSYDYTF.

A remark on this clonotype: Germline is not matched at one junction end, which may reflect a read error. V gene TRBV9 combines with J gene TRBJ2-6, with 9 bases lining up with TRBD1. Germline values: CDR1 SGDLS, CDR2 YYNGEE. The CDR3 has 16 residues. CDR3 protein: CASRGDRESGANVLTF. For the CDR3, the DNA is TGTGCCAGCAGGGGGGACAGGGAATCTGGCGCCAACGTCCTGACTTTC. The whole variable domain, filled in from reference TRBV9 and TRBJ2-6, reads DSGVTQTPKHLITATGQRVTLRCSPRSGDLSVYWYQQSLDQGLQFLIQYYNGEERAKGNILERFSAQQFPDLHSELNLSSLELGDSALYFCASRGDRESGANVLTFGAGSRLTVL.

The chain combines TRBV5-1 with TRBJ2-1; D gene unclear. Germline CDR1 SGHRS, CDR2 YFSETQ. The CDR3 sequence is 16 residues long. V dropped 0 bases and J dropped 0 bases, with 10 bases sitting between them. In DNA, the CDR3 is TGCGCCAGCAGCTTGGAAGGGATATACTCCTACAATGAGCAGTTCTTC. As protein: CASSLEGIYSYNEQFF.

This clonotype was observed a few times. This chain's CDR3 is CSAREGYTQYF. CDR3 DNA sequence: TGCAGTGCTAGGGAGGGATATACGCAGTATTTT. The chain is built from TRBV20-1 and TRBJ2-3; a possible D gene is TRBD2 (6 bases). V was cut by 3 bases and J by 7 bases, with 8 bases left in between. The CDR3 sequence is 11 residues long. Germline V lookup: CDR1 DFQATT, CDR2 SNEGSKA (reference sequence).

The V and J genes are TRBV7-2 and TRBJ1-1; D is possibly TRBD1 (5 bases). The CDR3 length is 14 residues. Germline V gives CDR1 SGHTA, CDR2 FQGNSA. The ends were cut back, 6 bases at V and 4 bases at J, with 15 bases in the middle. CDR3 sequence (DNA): TGTGCCAGCAGAGAGAAACAGGACCTCACTGAAGCTTTCTTT. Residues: CASREKQDLTEAFF. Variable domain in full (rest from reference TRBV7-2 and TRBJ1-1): GAGVSQSPSNKVTEKGKDVELRCDPISGHTALYWYRQSLGQGLEFLIYFQGNSAPDKSGLPSDRFSAERTGGSVSTLTIQRTQQEDSAVYLCASREKQDLTEAFFGQGTRLTVV.